One and the same sample provided the 17 T cell receptor beta chains below, sequenced in a study of T cell responses to AZD1222 COVID-19 vaccine. The repertoire was sequenced with immunoSEQ multiplex PCR; TCRdb's copy has only in-frame clones and lacks some. This sample has approximately 170,000 clones, with 88% found just once. The sequenced sample was peripheral blood, obtained 28 days after the second AZD1222 dose. The receptors shown here come from an adult who received the AZD1222 COVID-19 vaccine.

This chain joins TRBV25-1 and TRBJ2-1; weak D call: TRBD2 (5 bases). Per germline, CDR1 MGHDK and CDR2 SYGVNS. The V end lost 3 bases, the J end lost 6 bases, and 15 bases lay between the germline ends. The length of the CDR3 is 15 residues. The CDR3: CASSDRSGKANEQFF. CDR3 sequence (DNA): TGTGCCAGCAGTGACCGGAGCGGTAAAGCCAATGAGCAGTTCTTC.

The chain links TRBV2 to TRBJ2-7; D not resolved. CDR1 and CDR2 from the germline V gene are SNHLY and FYNNEI. The CDR3 sequence is 12 residues long. Trimming cost V 6 bases and J 2 bases, with 8 bases left between them. The CDR3 nucleotides are TGTGCCAGCAGACGAGACACCTACGAGCAGTACTTC. Its protein is CASRRDTYEQYF.

This rearrangement joins TRBV14 to TRBJ1-1; D call uncertain. Trimming stripped 1 base from V and 5 bases from J, with 8 bases between. CDR3 size: 13 residues. Germline V lookup: CDR1 SGHDN, CDR2 FVKESK. CDR3 loop: CASSQGGRTEAFF. The CDR3 DNA is TGTGCCAGCAGCCAAGGAGGCAGAACTGAAGCTTTCTTT.

This chain joins TRBV7-9 and TRBJ2-3; D gene uncertain. The CDR3 runs to 16 residues. Germline CDR1 SEHNR, CDR2 FQNEAQ (reference sequence). The V end lost 1 base, the J end lost 0 bases, and 11 bases lay between the germline ends. CDR3 protein: CASSLVRQASTDTQYF. CDR3 DNA: TGTGCCAGCAGCTTAGTAAGGCAGGCTAGCACAGATACGCAGTATTTT.

The chain carries TRBV20-1 and TRBJ2-3; no definite D call. V was cut by 3 bases and J by 1 base, with 8 bases left in between. Germline V gene lookup returns CDR1 DFQATT and CDR2 SNEGSKA (reference sequence). CDR3 length equals 13 residues. The CDR3 reads CSASSSGTDTQYF. The CDR3 region has the DNA TGCAGTGCTAGTTCAAGCGGCACAGATACGCAGTATTTT.

The chain combines TRBV5-5 with TRBJ1-4; D unresolved. Per the germline V gene, CDR1 is SGHKS and CDR2 is YYEKEE (reference sequence). The CDR3 contains 14 residues. Trimming cost V 2 bases and J 0 bases, with 5 bases left between them. The CDR3 protein is CASSFITTNEKLFF. CDR3 DNA: TGTGCCAGCAGCTTCATAACAACTAATGAAAAACTGTTTTTT.

This clone was found once. V usage is TRBV7-8 and J usage is TRBJ2-6; D is perhaps TRBD2 (6 bases). With 1 base removed from V and 0 bases from J, the gap between germline ends came to 19 bases. The CDR3 contains 20 residues. Germline V gene sequence: CDR1 SGHVS, CDR2 FQNEAQ. CDR3 in DNA: TGTGCCAGCAGCTTAGGCGGGGCGGACCGGACGGTCTCTGGGGCCAACGTCCTGACTTTC. It yields the protein CASSLGGADRTVSGANVLTF.

The J gene is TRBJ2-5, the V gene TRBV5-1; possible D gene TRBD1, 6 bases. Trimming took 10 bases from V and 3 from J, leaving 16 bases between them. The CDR3 has 13 amino acids. The V gene's germline CDR1 is SGHRS and CDR2 YFSETQ. The CDR3 bases are TGCGCCTCCCGGACCAGGACAGAAGAGACCCAGTACTTC. This codes for CASRTRTEETQYF.

The chain couples TRBV7-8 to TRBJ2-6, with D perhaps being TRBD1 or TRBD2 (5 bases each). Germline V gene data show CDR1 as SGHVS and CDR2 as FQNEAQ. The CDR3 covers 19 residues. V was cut by 4 bases and J by 2 bases, with 21 bases left in between. The CDR3 nucleotides are TGTGCCAGCAGCTCCCGGTGGCAGGGCGAGGGAGCTGGGGCCAACGTCCTGACTTTC. This translates into CASSSRWQGEGAGANVLTF.

The rearrangement uses TRBV19 and TRBJ1-2, with D maybe TRBD1 (5 bases). V gave up 10 bases and J gave up 8 bases, with 14 bases separating them. The CDR3 runs 11 residues. Per the germline V gene, CDR1 is LNHDA and CDR2 is SQIVND (reference sequence). CDR3 residues: CATREGWGYTF. The CDR3 DNA sequence: TGTGCCACCAGGGAGGGGTGGGGCTACACCTTC.

The chain links TRBV28 to TRBJ1-2; 9 bases agree with TRBD1. Germline assignment: CDR1 MDHEN and CDR2 SYDVKM. CDR3 size: 15 residues. J was trimmed by 8 bases and V by 5 bases; bases with no gene match: 12. CDR3 protein: CASSASSGTGWGYTF. CDR3 bases: TGTGCCAGCAGTGCCTCCAGCGGGACAGGGTGGGGCTACACCTTC.

The rearrangement links TRBV7-5 to TRBJ1-1. TRBV7-5 is labeled a pseudogene. The CDR3 totals 17 residues. As DNA, the CDR3 is TGTGCCAGAAGCTTCCACGGTAATGAGAGAGAGAACACTGAAGCTTTCTTT. Translation gives CARSFHGNERENTEAFF.

The chain uses TRBV7-2 and TRBJ2-7; TRBD2 matches 7 bases. The length of the CDR3 is 15 residues. Germline V gene sequence: CDR1 SGHTA, CDR2 FQGNSA. Trimming removed 2 bases from V and 3 bases from J; junction bases left unmatched: 7. CDR3 sequence reads: CASSLSSSGVYEQYF. CDR3 bases: TGTGCCAGCAGCTTATCATCCAGCGGGGTCTACGAGCAGTACTTC.

The rearrangement uses TRBV19 and TRBJ1-2; D unresolved. Deletions cut 8 bases from V and 5 bases from J, with 18 bases between. This CDR3 contains 14 residues. The germline V gene has CDR1 LNHDA and CDR2 SQIVND (reference sequence). For the CDR3, the DNA is TGTGCCAGTCAGATCGGACCTCCCCTATATGGCTACACCTTC. It encodes CASQIGPPLYGYTF.

V is TRBV6-4 and J is TRBJ1-1; no reliable D call. Trimming shortened V by 6 bases and J by 5 bases, and 13 bases separated the two germline ends. The germline V gene encodes CDR1 MRHNA and CDR2 SNTAGT. The CDR3 loop spans 13 amino acids. In DNA, the CDR3 is TGTGCCAGCAGCGCCGGGCGAGGGACTGAAGCTTTCTTT. Protein sequence: CASSAGRGTEAFF.

The V gene is TRBV21-1, the J gene TRBJ2-7; TRBD1 was called by the table and not checked on the DNA. TRBV21-1 is given as a pseudogene. The CDR3 spans 14 residues. CDR3: CASSVRGHFYEQYF. The CDR3 DNA reads TGTGCCAGCAGCGTTAGGGGACATTTCTACGAGCAGTACTTC.

This chain joins TRBV6-6 and TRBJ2-5, with D perhaps matching TRBD2 (5 bases). The CDR3 runs to 17 residues. Germline CDR1 and CDR2: MNHNY and SVGAGI (reference sequence). V was pared by 5 bases and J by 2 bases, with 21 bases between. The CDR3 protein is CASSPGVGRTLQETQYF. Here the CDR3 DNA reads TGTGCCAGCAGTCCCGGTGTTGGGAGAACTTTACAAGAGACCCAGTACTTC.